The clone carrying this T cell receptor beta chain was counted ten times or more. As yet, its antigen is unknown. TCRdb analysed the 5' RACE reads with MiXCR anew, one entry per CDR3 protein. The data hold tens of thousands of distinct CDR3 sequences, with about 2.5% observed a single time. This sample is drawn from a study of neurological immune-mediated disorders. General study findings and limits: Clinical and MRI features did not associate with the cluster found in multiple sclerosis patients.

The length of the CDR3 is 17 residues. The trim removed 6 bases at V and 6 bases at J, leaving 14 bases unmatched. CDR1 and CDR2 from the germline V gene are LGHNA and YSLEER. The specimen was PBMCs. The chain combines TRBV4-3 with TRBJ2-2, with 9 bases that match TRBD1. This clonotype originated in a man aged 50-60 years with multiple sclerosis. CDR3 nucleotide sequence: TGCGCCAGCAGGCGGGGGATAGGACAGGGGTCGGCCGGGGAGCTGTTTTTT. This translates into CASRRGIGQGSAGELFF.